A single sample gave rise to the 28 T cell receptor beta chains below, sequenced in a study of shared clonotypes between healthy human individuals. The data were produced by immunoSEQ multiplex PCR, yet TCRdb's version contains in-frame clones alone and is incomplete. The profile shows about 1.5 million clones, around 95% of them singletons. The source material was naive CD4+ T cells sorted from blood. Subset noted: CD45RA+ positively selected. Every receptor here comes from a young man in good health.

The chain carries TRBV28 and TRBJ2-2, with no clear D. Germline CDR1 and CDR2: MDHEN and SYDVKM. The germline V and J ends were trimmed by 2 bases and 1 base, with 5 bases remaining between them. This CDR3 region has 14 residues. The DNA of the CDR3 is TGTGCCAGCAGTTTAAACAGGAACACCGGGGAGCTGTTTTTT. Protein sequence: CASSLNRNTGELFF.

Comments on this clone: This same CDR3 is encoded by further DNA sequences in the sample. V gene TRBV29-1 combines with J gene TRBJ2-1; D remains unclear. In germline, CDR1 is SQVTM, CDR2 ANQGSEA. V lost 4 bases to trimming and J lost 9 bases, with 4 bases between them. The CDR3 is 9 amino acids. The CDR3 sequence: CSVGGEQFF. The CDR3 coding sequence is TGCAGCGTTGGAGGTGAGCAGTTCTTC.

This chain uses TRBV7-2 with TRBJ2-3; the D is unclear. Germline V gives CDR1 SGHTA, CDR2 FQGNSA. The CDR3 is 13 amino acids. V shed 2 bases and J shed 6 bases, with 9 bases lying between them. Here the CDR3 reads CASSLSIGDTQYF. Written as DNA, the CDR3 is TGTGCCAGCAGCTTAAGTATCGGGGATACGCAGTATTTT.

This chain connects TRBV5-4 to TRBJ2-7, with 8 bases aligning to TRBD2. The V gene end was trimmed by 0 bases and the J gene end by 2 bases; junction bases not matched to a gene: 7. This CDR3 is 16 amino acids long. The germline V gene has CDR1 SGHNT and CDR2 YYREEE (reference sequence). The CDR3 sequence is CASSLAPSGLTYEQYF. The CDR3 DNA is TGTGCCAGCAGCTTGGCTCCTAGCGGGCTTACCTACGAGCAGTACTTC.

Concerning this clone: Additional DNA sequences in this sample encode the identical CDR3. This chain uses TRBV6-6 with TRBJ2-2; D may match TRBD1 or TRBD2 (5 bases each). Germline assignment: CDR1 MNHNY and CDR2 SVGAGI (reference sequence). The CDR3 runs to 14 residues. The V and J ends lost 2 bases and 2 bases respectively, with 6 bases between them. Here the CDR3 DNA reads TGTGCCAGCAGTTACGGGGGAAACACCGGGGAGCTGTTTTTT. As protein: CASSYGGNTGELFF.

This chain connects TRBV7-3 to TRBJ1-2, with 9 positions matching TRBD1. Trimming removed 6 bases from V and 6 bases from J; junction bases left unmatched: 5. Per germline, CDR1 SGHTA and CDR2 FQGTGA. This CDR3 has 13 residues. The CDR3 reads CASSFRTGDGYTF. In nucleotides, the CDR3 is TGTGCCAGCAGTTTTCGGACAGGGGATGGCTACACCTTC.

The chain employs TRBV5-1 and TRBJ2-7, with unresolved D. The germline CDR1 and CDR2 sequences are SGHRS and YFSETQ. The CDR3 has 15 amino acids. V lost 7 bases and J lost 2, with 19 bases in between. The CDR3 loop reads CASRLVGSATYEQYF. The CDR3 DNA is TGCGCCAGCCGCCTCGTCGGAAGCGCTACCTACGAGCAGTACTTC.

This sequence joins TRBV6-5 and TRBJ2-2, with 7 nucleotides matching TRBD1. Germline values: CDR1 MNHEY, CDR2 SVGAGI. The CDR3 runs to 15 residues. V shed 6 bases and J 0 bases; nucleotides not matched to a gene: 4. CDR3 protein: CASSYQGANTGELFF. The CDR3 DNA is TGTGCCAGCAGCTACCAGGGGGCGAACACCGGGGAGCTGTTTTTT.

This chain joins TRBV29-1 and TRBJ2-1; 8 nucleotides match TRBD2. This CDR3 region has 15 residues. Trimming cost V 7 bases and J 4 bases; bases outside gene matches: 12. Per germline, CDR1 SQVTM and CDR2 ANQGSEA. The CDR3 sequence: CSGRDSGNAYNEQFF. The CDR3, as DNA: TGCAGCGGTAGGGATAGCGGGAACGCTTACAATGAGCAGTTCTTC.

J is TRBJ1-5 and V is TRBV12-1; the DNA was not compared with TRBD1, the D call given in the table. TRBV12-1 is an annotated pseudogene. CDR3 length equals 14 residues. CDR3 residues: CASSFPGWGQPQHF. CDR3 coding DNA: TGTGCCAGCAGCTTTCCAGGGTGGGGTCAGCCCCAGCATTTT.

CDR3 in amino acids: CASSEGAYNEQFF. CDR3 in DNA: TGTGCCAGCAGTGAAGGGGCCTACAATGAGCAGTTCTTC. This sequence joins TRBV2 and TRBJ2-1; D call uncertain. Germline V gives CDR1 SNHLY, CDR2 FYNNEI. V gave up 1 base and J gave up 2 bases, with 3 bases separating them. This CDR3 is 13 amino acids long.

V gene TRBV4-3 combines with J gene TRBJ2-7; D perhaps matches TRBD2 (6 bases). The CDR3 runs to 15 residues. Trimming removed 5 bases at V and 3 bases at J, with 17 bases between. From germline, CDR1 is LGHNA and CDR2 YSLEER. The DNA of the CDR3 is TGCGCCAGCAGCACAGGAGGAGGGCGGAGCTACGAGCAGTACTTC. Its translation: CASSTGGGRSYEQYF.

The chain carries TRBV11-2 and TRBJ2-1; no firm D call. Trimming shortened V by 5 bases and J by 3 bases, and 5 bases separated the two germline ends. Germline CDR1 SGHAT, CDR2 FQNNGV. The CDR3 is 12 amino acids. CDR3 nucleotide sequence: TGTGCCAGCAGCCCTAACTACAATGAGCAGTTCTTC. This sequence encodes CASSPNYNEQFF. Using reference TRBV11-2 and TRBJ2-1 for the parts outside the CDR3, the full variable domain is EAGVAQSPRYKIIEKRQSVAFWCNPISGHATLYWYQQILGQGPKLLIQFQNNGVVDDSQLPKDRFSAERLKGVDSTLKIQPAKLEDSAVYLCASSPNYNEQFFGPGTRLTVL.

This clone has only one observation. CDR3 in DNA: TGTGCCAGCAGCCAAGGGACTAGCGGATACAATGAGCAGTTCTTC. As protein: CASSQGTSGYNEQFF. The rearrangement joins TRBV7-9 to TRBJ2-1; 11 bases fit TRBD2. The CDR3 has 15 residues. CDR1 SEHNR and CDR2 FQNEAQ come from the germline V gene (reference sequence). With V trimmed by 5 bases and J by 4 bases, 4 bases remained unmatched.

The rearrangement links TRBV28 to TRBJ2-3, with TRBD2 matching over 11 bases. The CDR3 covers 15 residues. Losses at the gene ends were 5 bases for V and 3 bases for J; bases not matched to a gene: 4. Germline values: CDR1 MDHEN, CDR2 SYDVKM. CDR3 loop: CASSLSGRETDTQYF. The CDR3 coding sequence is TGTGCCAGCAGTCTTAGCGGGAGGGAGACAGATACGCAGTATTTT.

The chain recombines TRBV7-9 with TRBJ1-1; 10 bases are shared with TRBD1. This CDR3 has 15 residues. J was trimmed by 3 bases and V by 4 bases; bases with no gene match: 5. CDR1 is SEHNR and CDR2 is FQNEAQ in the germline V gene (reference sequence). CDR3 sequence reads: CASSSGQGSDTEAFF. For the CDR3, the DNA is TGTGCCAGCAGCTCGGGACAGGGGAGTGACACTGAAGCTTTCTTT.

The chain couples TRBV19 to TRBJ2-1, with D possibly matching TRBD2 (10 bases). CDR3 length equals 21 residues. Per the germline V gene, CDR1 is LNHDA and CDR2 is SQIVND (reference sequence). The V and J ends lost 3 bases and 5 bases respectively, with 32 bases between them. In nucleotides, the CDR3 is TGTGCCAGTAGTATGGGTTTTACAGGGGGCAGAGCGGGAGGGCCGCACAATGAGCAGTTCTTC. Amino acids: CASSMGFTGGRAGGPHNEQFF. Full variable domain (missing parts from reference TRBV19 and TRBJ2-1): DGGITQSPKYLFRKEGQNVTLSCEQNLNHDAMYWYRQDPGQGLRLIYYSQIVNDFQKGDIAEGYSVSREKKESFPLTVTSAQKNPTAFYLCASSMGFTGGRAGGPHNEQFFGPGTRLTVL.

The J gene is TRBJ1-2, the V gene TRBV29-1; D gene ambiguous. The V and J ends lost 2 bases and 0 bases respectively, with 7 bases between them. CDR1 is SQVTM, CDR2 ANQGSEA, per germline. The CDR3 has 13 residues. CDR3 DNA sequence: TGCAGCGTTGAAACAGTGGCTAACTATGGCTACACCTTC. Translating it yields CSVETVANYGYTF.

The DNA of the CDR3 is TGTGCCAGCAGCCAAGGAGGGACAGGCGACTCCTACGAGCAGTACTTC. Translation gives CASSQGGTGDSYEQYF. The chain uses TRBV4-2 and TRBJ2-7, with TRBD1 matching 8 bases. There are 16 residues in the CDR3. Trimming took 1 base from V and 0 from J; bases not matched to a gene: 5. The germline CDR1 and CDR2 sequences are LGHNA and YNFKEQ.

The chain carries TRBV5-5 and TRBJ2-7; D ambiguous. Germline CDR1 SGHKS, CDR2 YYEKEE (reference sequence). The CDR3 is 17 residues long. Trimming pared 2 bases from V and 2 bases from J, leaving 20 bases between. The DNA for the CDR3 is TGTGCCAGCAGCTTAGGGCCGGGCAACTATGGTCCCTACGAGCAGTACTTC. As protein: CASSLGPGNYGPYEQYF.

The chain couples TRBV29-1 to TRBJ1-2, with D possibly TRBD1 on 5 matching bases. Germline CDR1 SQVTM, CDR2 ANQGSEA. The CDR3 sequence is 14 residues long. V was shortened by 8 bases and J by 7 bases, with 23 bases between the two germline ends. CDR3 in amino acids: CSFRSQGLGGGYTF. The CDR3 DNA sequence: TGCAGCTTCCGGTCTCAGGGATTGGGCGGTGGCTACACCTTC.

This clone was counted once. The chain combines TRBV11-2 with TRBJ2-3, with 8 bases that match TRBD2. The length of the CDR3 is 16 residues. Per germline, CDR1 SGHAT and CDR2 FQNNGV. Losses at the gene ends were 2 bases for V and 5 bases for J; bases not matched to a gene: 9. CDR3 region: CASSLRTGGPGDTQYF. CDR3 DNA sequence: TGTGCCAGCAGCTTAAGGACGGGAGGGCCGGGAGATACGCAGTATTTT.

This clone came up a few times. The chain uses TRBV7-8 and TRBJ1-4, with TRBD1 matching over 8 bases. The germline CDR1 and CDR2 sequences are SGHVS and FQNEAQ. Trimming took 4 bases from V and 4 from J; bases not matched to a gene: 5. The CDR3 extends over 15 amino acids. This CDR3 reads CASSYDRGRNEKLFF. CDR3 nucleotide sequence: TGTGCCAGCAGCTATGACAGGGGCCGTAATGAAAAACTGTTTTTT.

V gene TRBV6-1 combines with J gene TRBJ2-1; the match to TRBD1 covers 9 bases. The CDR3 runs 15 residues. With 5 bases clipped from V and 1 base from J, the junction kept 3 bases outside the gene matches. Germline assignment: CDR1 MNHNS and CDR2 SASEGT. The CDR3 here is CASSRQGDSYNEQFF. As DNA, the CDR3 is TGTGCCAGCAGTCGACAGGGGGATTCCTACAATGAGCAGTTCTTC.

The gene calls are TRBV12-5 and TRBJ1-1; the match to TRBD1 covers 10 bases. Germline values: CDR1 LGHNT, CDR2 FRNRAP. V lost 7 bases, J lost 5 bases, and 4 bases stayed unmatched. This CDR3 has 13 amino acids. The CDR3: CASAPGQGTEAFF. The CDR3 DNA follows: TGTGCTAGTGCCCCGGGACAGGGGACTGAAGCTTTCTTT. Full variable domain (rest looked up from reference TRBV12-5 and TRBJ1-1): DARVTQTPRHKVTEMGQEVTMRCQPILGHNTVFWYRQTMMQGLELLAYFRNRAPLDDSGMPKDRFSAEMPDATLATLKIQPSEPRDSAVYFCASAPGQGTEAFFGQGTRLTVV.

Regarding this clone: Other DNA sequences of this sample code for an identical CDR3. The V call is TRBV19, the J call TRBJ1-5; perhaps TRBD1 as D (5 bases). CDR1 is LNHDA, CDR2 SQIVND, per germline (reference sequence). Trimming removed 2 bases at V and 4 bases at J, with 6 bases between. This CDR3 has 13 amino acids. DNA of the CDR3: TGTGCCAGTAGTATATGGGGGAATCAGCCCCAGCATTTT. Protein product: CASSIWGNQPQHF.

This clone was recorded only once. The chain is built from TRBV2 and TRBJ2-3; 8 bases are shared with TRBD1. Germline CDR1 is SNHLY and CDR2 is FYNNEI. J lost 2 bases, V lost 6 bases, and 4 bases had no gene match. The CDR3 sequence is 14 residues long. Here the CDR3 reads CASSWDRYTDTQYF. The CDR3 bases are TGTGCCAGCAGCTGGGACAGGTACACAGATACGCAGTATTTT.

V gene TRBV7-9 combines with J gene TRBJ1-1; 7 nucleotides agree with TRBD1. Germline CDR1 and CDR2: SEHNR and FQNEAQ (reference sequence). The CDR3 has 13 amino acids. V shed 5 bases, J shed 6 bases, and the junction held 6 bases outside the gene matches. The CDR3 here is CASSATGRAEAFF. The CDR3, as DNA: TGTGCCAGCAGCGCGACAGGGAGGGCTGAAGCTTTCTTT.